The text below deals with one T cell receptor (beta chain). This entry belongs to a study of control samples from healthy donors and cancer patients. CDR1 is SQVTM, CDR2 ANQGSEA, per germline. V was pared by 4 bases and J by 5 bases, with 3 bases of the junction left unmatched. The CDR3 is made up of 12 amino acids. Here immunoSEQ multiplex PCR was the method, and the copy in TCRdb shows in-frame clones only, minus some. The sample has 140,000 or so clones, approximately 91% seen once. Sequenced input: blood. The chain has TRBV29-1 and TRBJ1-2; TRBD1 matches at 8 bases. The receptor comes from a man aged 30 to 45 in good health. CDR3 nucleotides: TGCAGCGTTGCCAGGGGGCGGTATGGCTACACCTTC. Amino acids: CSVARGRYGYTF.